Presented here are 3 T cell receptor beta chains from one specimen sequenced in a study of response to subunit inactivated influenza vaccine. TCRdb re-analysed the RT-PCR reads in MiXCR, keeping a single row per CDR3 protein. There are roughly 540,000 distinct CDR3 sequences in the sample; approximately 22% occur only once, and 2.5% to 3% lies in the top ten. The same data also contributed to another study, on T cells expressing NK-cell markers. That report notes: Beta-chain TCR cDNA was generated via 5'RACE template switching with UMIs.

This sample comprised CD4+ T cells sorted from PBMCs, obtained 11 to 12 days after vaccination. All receptors derive from a man between 45 and 60 years old who received an inactivated influenza vaccine.

This clonotype turned up a few times. The CDR3 loop reads CATSPADREAYEQYF. CDR3 coding DNA: TGTGCCACCAGCCCTGCGGACAGGGAGGCCTACGAGCAGTACTTC. The chain uses TRBV15 and TRBJ2-7; 8 nucleotides match TRBD1. CDR1 and CDR2 (germline): LNHNV, YYDKDF (reference sequence). CDR3 length: 15 amino acids. Germline trimming cut 5 bases from V and 2 bases from J; bases unmatched to any gene: 8. The whole variable domain, filled in from reference TRBV15 and TRBJ2-7, reads DAMVIQNPRYQVTQFGKPVTLSCSQTLNHNVMYWYQQKSSQAPKLLFHYYDKDFNNEADTPDNFQSRRPNTSFCFLDIRSPGLGDTAMYLCATSPADREAYEQYFGPGTRLTVT.

This sequence joins TRBV7-2 and TRBJ1-6; D uncertain. Per germline, CDR1 SGHTA and CDR2 FQGNSA. Trimming removed 5 bases at V and 9 bases at J, with 8 bases between. This CDR3 is built from 12 residues. The CDR3: CASSGPGSPLHF. CDR3 in DNA: TGTGCCAGCAGCGGGCCAGGTTCACCCCTCCACTTT.

The chain recombines TRBV29-1 with TRBJ2-7, with 9 bases matching TRBD1. The CDR3 contains 13 residues. J gave up 5 bases and V 6 bases, and 8 bases lay outside the gene matches. Germline V gene data show CDR1 as SQVTM and CDR2 as ANQGSEA. The CDR3 loop is CSVIGTGNHEQYF. CDR3 nucleotides: TGCAGCGTGATTGGGACAGGGAACCACGAGCAGTACTTC.